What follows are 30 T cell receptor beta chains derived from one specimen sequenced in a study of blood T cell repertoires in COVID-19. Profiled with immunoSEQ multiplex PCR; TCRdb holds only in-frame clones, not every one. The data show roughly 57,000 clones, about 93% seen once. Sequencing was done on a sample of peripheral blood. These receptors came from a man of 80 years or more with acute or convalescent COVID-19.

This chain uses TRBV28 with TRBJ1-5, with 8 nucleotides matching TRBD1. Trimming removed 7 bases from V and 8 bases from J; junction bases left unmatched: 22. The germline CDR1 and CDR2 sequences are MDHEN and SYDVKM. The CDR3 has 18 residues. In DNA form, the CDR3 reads TGTGCCAGCAATCCCCCAGGGGGGGCAGGGGGCCGAATCAAGCCCCAGCATTTT. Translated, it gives CASNPPGGAGGRIKPQHF.

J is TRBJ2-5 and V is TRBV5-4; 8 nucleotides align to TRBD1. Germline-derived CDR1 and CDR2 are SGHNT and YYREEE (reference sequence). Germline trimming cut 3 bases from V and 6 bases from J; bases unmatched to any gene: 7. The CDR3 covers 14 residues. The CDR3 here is CASSSQGAEKTQYF. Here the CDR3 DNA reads TGTGCCAGCAGCTCTCAGGGGGCGGAGAAGACCCAGTACTTC.

The DNA for the CDR3 is TGTGCCAGCTCACCCAAAACAGGGAACACCGGGGAGCTGTTTTTT. Translating gives CASSPKTGNTGELFF. J is TRBJ2-2 and V is TRBV18; D possibly corresponds to TRBD1 (5 bases). The germline CDR1 and CDR2 sequences are KGHSH and LQKENI. This CDR3 region has 15 residues. Trimming stripped 3 bases from V and 1 base from J, with 9 bases between.

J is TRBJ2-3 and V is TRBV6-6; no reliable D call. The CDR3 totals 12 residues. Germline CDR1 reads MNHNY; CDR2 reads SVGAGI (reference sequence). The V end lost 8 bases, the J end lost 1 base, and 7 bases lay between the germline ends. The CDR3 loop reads CASGEGTDTQYF. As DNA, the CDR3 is TGTGCCAGCGGAGAGGGCACAGATACGCAGTATTTT.

CDR3 in amino acids: CASSLAGTNEKLFF. DNA of the CDR3: TGCGCCAGCAGCTTGGCGGGAACTAATGAAAAACTGTTTTTT. The chain is built from TRBV5-1 and TRBJ1-4; D unclear. Germline lookup yields CDR1 SGHRS and CDR2 YFSETQ. The V and J ends lost 0 bases and 1 base respectively, with 4 bases between them. The CDR3 runs 14 residues.

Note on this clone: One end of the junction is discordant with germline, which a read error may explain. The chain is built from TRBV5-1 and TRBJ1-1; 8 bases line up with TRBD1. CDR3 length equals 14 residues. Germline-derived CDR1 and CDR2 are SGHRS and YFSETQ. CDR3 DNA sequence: TGCGCCAACAGCTTGAACAGGGGGGGTTCTGAAGCTTTCTTT. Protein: CANSLNRGGSEAFF.

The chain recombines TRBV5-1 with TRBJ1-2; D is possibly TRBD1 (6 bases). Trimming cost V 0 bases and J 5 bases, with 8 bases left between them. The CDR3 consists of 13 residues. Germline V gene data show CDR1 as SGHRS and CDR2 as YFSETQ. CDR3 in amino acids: CASSLVDSYGYTF. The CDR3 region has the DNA TGCGCCAGCAGCTTGGTGGACAGTTATGGCTACACCTTC.

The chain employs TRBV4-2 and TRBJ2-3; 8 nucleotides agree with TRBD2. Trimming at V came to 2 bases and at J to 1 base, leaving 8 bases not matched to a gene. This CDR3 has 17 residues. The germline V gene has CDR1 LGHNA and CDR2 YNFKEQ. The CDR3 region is CASSQSSGSKGTDTQYF. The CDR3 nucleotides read TGTGCCAGCAGCCAATCTAGCGGGTCCAAGGGCACAGATACGCAGTATTTT.

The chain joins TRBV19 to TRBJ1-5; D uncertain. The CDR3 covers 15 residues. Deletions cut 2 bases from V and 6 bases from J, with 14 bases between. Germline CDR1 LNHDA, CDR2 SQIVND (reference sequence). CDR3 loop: CASSINSQVGQPQHF. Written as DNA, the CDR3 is TGTGCCAGTAGTATAAACAGCCAGGTCGGTCAGCCCCAGCATTTT. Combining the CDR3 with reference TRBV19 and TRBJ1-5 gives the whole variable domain DGGITQSPKYLFRKEGQNVTLSCEQNLNHDAMYWYRQDPGQGLRLIYYSQIVNDFQKGDIAEGYSVSREKKESFPLTVTSAQKNPTAFYLCASSINSQVGQPQHFGDGTRLSIL.

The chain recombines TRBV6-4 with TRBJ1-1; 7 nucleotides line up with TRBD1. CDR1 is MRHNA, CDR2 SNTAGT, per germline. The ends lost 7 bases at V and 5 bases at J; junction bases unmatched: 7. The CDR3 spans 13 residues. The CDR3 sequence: CASKTQGGTEAFF. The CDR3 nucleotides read TGTGCCAGCAAGACCCAGGGGGGTACTGAAGCTTTCTTT.

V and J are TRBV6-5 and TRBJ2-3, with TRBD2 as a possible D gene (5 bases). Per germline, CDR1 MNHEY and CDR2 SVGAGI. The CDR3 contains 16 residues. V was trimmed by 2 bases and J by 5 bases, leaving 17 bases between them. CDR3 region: CASSYRANAAGDTQYF. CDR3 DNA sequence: TGTGCCAGCAGTTACCGAGCTAATGCGGCGGGAGATACGCAGTATTTT.

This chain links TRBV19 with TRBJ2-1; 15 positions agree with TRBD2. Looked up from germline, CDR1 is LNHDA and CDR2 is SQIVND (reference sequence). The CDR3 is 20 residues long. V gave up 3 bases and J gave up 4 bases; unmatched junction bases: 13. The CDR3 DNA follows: TGTGCCAGTAGTATTCTGGGGTTGGGACTAGCGGGGGGACAGTACAATGAGCAGTTCTTC. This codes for CASSILGLGLAGGQYNEQFF.

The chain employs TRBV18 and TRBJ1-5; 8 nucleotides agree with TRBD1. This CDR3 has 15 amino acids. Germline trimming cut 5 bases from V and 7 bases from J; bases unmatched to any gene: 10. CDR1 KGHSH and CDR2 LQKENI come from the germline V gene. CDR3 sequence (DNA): TGTGCCAGCTCATCGACGACAGGGGTGGGGCAGCCCCAGCATTTT. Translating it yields CASSSTTGVGQPQHF.

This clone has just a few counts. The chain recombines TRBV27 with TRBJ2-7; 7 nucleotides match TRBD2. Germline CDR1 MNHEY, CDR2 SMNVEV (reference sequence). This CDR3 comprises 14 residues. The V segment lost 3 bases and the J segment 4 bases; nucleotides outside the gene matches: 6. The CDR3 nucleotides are TGTGCCAGCAGTTTCTACGGGAGGCCTTACGAGCAGTACTTC. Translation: CASSFYGRPYEQYF.

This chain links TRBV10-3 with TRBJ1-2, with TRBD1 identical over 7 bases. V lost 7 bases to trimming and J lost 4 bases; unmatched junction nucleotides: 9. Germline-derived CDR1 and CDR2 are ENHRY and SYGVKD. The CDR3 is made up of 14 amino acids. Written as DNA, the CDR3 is TGTGCCATCAAGTTGGACAGGAGGGTCTATGGCTACACCTTC. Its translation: CAIKLDRRVYGYTF.

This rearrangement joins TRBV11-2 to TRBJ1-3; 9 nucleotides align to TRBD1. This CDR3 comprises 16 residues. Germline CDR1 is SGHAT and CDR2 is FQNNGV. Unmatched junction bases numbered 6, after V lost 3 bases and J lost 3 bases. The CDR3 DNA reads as TGTGCCAGCAGCTTGTCACAGGGGGCGCTTGGAAACACCATATATTTT. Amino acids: CASSLSQGALGNTIYF.

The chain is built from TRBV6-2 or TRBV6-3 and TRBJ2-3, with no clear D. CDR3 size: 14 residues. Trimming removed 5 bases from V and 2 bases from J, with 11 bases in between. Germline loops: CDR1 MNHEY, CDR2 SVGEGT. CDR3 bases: TGTGCCAGCAGTCGTGGGCTCGACACAGATACGCAGTATTTT. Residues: CASSRGLDTDTQYF.

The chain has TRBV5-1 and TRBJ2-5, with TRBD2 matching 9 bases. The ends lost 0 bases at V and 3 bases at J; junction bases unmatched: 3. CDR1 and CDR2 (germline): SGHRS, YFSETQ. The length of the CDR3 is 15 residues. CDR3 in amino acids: CASSLGRGGEETQYF. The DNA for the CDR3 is TGCGCCAGCAGCTTGGGGCGCGGGGGGGAAGAGACCCAGTACTTC.

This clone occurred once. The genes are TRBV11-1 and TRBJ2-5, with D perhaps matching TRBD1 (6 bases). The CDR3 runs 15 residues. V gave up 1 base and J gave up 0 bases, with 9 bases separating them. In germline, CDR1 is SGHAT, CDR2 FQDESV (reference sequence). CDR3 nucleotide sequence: TGTGCCAGCAGCTTAGGGAGGACAGACCAAGAGACCCAGTACTTC. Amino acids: CASSLGRTDQETQYF. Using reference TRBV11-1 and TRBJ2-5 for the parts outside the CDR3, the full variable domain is EAEVAQSPRYKITEKSQAVAFWCDPISGHATLYWYRQILGQGPELLVQFQDESVVDDSQLPKDRFSAERLKGVDSTLKIQPAELGDSAMYLCASSLGRTDQETQYFGPGTRLLVL.

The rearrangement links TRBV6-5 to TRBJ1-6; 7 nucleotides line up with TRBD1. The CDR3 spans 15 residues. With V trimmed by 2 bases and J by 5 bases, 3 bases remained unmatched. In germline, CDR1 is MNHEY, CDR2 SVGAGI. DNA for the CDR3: TGTGCCAGCAGTTACGAGGGACAGAATAATTCACCCCTCCACTTT. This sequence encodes CASSYEGQNNSPLHF.

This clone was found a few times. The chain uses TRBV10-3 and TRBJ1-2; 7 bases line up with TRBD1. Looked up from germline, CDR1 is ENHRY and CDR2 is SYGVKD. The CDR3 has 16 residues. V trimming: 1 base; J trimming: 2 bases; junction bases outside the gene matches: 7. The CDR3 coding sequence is TGTGCCATCAGTGAGTACGGACAGGCGCTCAACTATGGCTACACCTTC. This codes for CAISEYGQALNYGYTF.

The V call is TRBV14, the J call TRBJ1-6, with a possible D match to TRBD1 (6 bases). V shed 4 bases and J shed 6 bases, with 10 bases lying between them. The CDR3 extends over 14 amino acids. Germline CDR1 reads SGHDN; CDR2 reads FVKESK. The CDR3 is CASSPGGSNSPLHF. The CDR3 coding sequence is TGTGCCAGCAGCCCTGGGGGCTCTAATTCACCCCTCCACTTT.

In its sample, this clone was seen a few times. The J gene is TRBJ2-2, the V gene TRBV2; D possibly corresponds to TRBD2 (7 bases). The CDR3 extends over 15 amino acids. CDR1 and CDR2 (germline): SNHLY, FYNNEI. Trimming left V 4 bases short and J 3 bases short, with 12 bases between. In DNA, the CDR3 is TGTGCCAGCAGTGGGCGGGGGCCCCACACCGGGGAGCTGTTTTTT. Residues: CASSGRGPHTGELFF.

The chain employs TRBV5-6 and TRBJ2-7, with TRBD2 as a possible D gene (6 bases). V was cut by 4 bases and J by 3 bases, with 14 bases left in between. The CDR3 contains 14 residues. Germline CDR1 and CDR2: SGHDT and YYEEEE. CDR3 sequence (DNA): TGTGCCAGCAGCGTCTCGGGGGTTCTCTACGAGCAGTACTTC. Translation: CASSVSGVLYEQYF.

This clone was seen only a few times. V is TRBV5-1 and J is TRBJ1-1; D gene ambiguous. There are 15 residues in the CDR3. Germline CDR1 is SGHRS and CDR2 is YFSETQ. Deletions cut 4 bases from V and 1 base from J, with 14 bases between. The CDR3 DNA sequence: TGCGCCAGCAGCCGGGATAGACCGGGGAACACTGAAGCTTTCTTT. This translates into CASSRDRPGNTEAFF.

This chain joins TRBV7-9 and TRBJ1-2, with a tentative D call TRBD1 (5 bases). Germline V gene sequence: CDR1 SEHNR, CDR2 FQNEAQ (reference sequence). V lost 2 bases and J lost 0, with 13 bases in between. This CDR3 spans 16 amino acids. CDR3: CASSLSGQGANYGYTF. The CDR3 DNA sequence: TGTGCCAGCAGCTTAAGCGGGCAGGGAGCTAACTATGGCTACACCTTC.

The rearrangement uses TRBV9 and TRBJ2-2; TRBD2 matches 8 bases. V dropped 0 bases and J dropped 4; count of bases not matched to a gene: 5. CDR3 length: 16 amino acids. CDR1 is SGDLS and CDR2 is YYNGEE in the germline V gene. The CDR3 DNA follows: TGTGCCAGCAGCGTAGGCCCCGGGGGGGGCACCGGGGAGCTGTTTTTT. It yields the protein CASSVGPGGGTGELFF. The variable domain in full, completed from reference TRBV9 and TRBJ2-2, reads DSGVTQTPKHLITATGQRVTLRCSPRSGDLSVYWYQQSLDQGLQFLIQYYNGEERAKGNILERFSAQQFPDLHSELNLSSLELGDSALYFCASSVGPGGGTGELFFGEGSRLTVL.

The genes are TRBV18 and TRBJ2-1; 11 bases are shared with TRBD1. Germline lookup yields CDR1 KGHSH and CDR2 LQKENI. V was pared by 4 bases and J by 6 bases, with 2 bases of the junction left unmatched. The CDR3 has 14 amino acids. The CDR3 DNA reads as TGTGCCAGCTCACGGGGGACAGGGGGCAATGAGCAGTTCTTC. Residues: CASSRGTGGNEQFF.

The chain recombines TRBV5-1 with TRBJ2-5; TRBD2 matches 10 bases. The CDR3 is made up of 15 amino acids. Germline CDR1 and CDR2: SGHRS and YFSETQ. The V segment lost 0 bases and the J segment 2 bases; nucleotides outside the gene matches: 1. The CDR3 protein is CASSLASGGQETQYF. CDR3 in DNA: TGCGCCAGCAGCTTGGCTAGCGGGGGTCAAGAGACCCAGTACTTC.

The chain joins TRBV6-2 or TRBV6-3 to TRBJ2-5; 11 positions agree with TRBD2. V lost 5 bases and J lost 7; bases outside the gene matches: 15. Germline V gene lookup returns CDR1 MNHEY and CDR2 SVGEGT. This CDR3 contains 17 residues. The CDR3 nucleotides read TGTGCCAGCAGTCGGATTTGGACTAGCGGGCCTCCCAGGACCCAGTACTTC. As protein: CASSRIWTSGPPRTQYF.